Below, 24 T cell receptor beta chains from the same sample are listed, as sequenced in a study of T cell repertoires in cytomegalovirus infection. Each CDR3 protein gets one entry after TCRdb re-called the reads with MiXCR. Altogether 510,000 or so distinct CDR3 sequences are present, approximately 25% being singletons, with the ten largest covering roughly 13%. Sequenced: PBMCs. These receptors came from a human donor in good health (CMV status not recorded). Some clones in this sample may be carry-over from other donors' samples.

This rearrangement joins TRBV7-9 to TRBJ2-1; 8 nucleotides line up with TRBD2. CDR1 is SEHNR, CDR2 FQNEAQ, per germline (reference sequence). The CDR3 extends over 15 amino acids. The ends lost 6 bases at V and 7 bases at J; junction bases unmatched: 11. CDR3 in amino acids: CASRQYSGVRNEQFF. Here the CDR3 DNA reads TGTGCCAGCAGACAATATAGCGGGGTTAGGAATGAGCAGTTCTTC.

This clonotype appeared many times. This sequence joins TRBV7-2 and TRBJ1-5; D is possibly TRBD1 (5 bases). V lost 6 bases, J lost 2 bases, and 17 bases lay in between. The germline V gene has CDR1 SGHTA and CDR2 FQGNSA. The CDR3 is 16 residues long. The CDR3 is CASSSVGGGGNQPQHF. CDR3 DNA: TGTGCCAGCAGTTCAGTGGGGGGGGGTGGCAATCAGCCCCAGCATTTT.

This clonotype was recorded a few times. The V and J genes are TRBV27 and TRBJ2-7; 7 bases map to TRBD2. The CDR3 length is 14 residues. The V and J ends lost 5 bases and 1 base, in that order; junction bases with no gene match: 5. Germline V gene data show CDR1 as MNHEY and CDR2 as SMNVEV (reference sequence). The CDR3: CASSDLGGSYEQYF. In DNA, the CDR3 is TGTGCCAGCAGTGACTTGGGGGGGTCCTACGAGCAGTACTTC.

This clonotype was counted a few times. The chain joins TRBV6-5 to TRBJ1-1; D is ambiguous. The CDR3 sequence is 14 residues long. In germline, CDR1 is MNHEY, CDR2 SVGAGI. V lost 5 bases and J 5 bases, leaving 15 bases between the germline ends. The CDR3 sequence is CASSVSSATTEAFF. CDR3 nucleotide sequence: TGTGCCAGCAGTGTTTCGTCTGCTACTACTGAAGCTTTCTTT.

V gene TRBV19 combines with J gene TRBJ1-3; D might be TRBD1 (5 bases). The length of the CDR3 is 15 residues. Trimming cost V 3 bases and J 2 bases, with 11 bases left between them. The germline V gene has CDR1 LNHDA and CDR2 SQIVND (reference sequence). CDR3 region: CASSIDAGTGNTIYF. The CDR3 nucleotides are TGTGCCAGTAGTATCGACGCAGGGACTGGAAACACCATATATTTT. Complete variable domain (other parts from reference TRBV19 and TRBJ1-3): DGGITQSPKYLFRKEGQNVTLSCEQNLNHDAMYWYRQDPGQGLRLIYYSQIVNDFQKGDIAEGYSVSREKKESFPLTVTSAQKNPTAFYLCASSIDAGTGNTIYFGEGSWLTVV.

This clonotype has a handful of counts. V is TRBV20-1 and J is TRBJ2-3; D is uncertain. Per the germline V gene, CDR1 is DFQATT and CDR2 is SNEGSKA (reference sequence). The CDR3 covers 12 residues. Between the trimmed V and J ends, which lost 3 bases and 4 bases, there was a span of 8 bases. The CDR3 spells CSASQSPDTQYF. The CDR3 nucleotides are TGCAGTGCTAGTCAGAGCCCAGATACGCAGTATTTT.

The chain is built from TRBV7-4 and TRBJ2-1; D not resolved. CDR3 length: 12 amino acids. Trimming left V 5 bases short and J 8 bases short, with 10 bases between. From germline, CDR1 is SGHVT and CDR2 SQSDAQ. The CDR3 coding sequence is TGTGCCAGCAGCGTTGGTCAGTATGAGCAGTTCTTC. It is translated as CASSVGQYEQFF.

The chain carries TRBV29-1 and TRBJ1-6; unclear D gene. The CDR3 covers 13 residues. V lost 3 bases to trimming and J lost 8 bases, with 11 bases between them. Germline V gene data show CDR1 as SQVTM and CDR2 as ANQGSEA. Here the CDR3 DNA reads TGCAGCGTTGAGGAACAGTTAGATTCACCCCTCCACTTT. It specifies CSVEEQLDSPLHF.

This clonotype came up once. The V and J genes are TRBV24-1 and TRBJ2-2, with 12 bases aligning to TRBD2. The V segment lost 1 base and the J segment 8 bases; nucleotides outside the gene matches: 4. The germline gives CDR1 KGHDR, CDR2 SFDVKD. The CDR3 is 16 amino acids. For the CDR3, the DNA is TGTGCCACCAGTGATTTTGCGACTAGCGGGAGAGGGGAGCTGTTTTTT. Its translation: CATSDFATSGRGELFF.

The rearrangement uses TRBV29-1 and TRBJ2-1, with 7 bases aligning to TRBD2. The CDR3 spans 18 residues. V lost 7 bases to trimming and J lost 0 bases; unmatched junction nucleotides: 18. Germline V gene lookup returns CDR1 SQVTM and CDR2 ANQGSEA. The CDR3 here is CSAPGSGQATLSYNEQFF. The CDR3 coding sequence is TGCAGCGCCCCGGGTAGCGGGCAGGCGACCCTCTCCTACAATGAGCAGTTCTTC.

The CDR3 region is CASSLGDQGGSEQYF. The CDR3 nucleotides are TGTGCCAGCAGCTTAGGGGACCAGGGGGGGTCCGAGCAGTACTTC. The chain is built from TRBV7-2 and TRBJ2-7, with D perhaps given as TRBD1 or TRBD2 (7 bases each). The CDR3 covers 15 residues. Germline-derived CDR1 and CDR2 are SGHTA and FQGNSA. V lost 1 base and J 6 bases, leaving 16 bases between the germline ends.

This clonotype was counted a few times. This chain links TRBV6-2 or TRBV6-3 with TRBJ2-2; tentative D call: TRBD1 (5 bases). V lost 1 base to trimming and J lost 3 bases, with 15 bases between them. The CDR3 consists of 17 residues. CDR1 and CDR2 from the germline V gene are MNHEY and SVGEGT. Here the CDR3 DNA reads TGTGCCAGCAGTTACTGGGGCCAACATTGGGACACCGGGGAGCTGTTTTTT. This sequence encodes CASSYWGQHWDTGELFF.

CDR3 nucleotides: TGTGCCACCAGCAGAGTGCAGGGGGCTACCATAGCCAAAAACATTCAGTACTTC. Translated, it gives CATSRVQGATIAKNIQYF. The rearrangement uses TRBV15 and TRBJ2-4, with 8 bases fitting TRBD1. Germline values: CDR1 LNHNV, CDR2 YYDKDF (reference sequence). The CDR3 spans 18 residues. Losses at the gene ends were 1 base for V and 0 bases for J; bases not matched to a gene: 8.

This clonotype came up a few times. The chain combines TRBV4-1 with TRBJ1-1, with D possibly TRBD1 on 6 matching bases. The germline gives CDR1 MGHRA, CDR2 YSYEKL. The CDR3 length is 14 residues. Between the trimmed V and J ends, which lost 3 bases and 4 bases, there was a span of 12 bases. This CDR3 reads CASSHTGWGTEAFF. DNA for the CDR3: TGCGCCAGCAGCCACACAGGGTGGGGCACTGAAGCTTTCTTT.

This clonotype was observed at least ten times. V and J are TRBV7-9 and TRBJ2-7; tentatively, D is TRBD1 (5 bases). V lost 0 bases and J 6 bases, leaving 6 bases between the germline ends. The CDR3 runs 12 residues. In germline, CDR1 is SEHNR, CDR2 FQNEAQ (reference sequence). In DNA, the CDR3 is TGTGCCAGCAGCTTAGCAGGGGCCGAGCAGTACGTC. It encodes CASSLAGAEQYV.

This clonotype was seen only a few times. V usage is TRBV7-2 and J usage is TRBJ2-7; no firm D call. V shed 2 bases and J shed 3 bases, with 5 bases lying between them. The V gene's germline CDR1 is SGHTA and CDR2 FQGNSA. The CDR3 covers 12 residues. The CDR3 is CASSLRRYEQYF. The CDR3 DNA reads TGTGCCAGCAGCTTAAGGCGCTACGAGCAGTACTTC.

V usage is TRBV29-1 and J usage is TRBJ2-1; TRBD1 or TRBD2 may be the D gene (5 bases each). CDR3 length equals 12 residues. CDR1 is SQVTM and CDR2 is ANQGSEA in the germline V gene. V shed 4 bases and J shed 9 bases, with 13 bases lying between them. CDR3 in amino acids: CSVAWGYSEQFF. The CDR3 nucleotides are TGCAGCGTTGCGTGGGGGTATAGTGAGCAGTTCTTC.

This clonotype turned up a few times. The rearrangement links TRBV27 to TRBJ2-2; possibly TRBD2 for D (6 bases). V was cut by 2 bases and J by 3 bases, with 10 bases left in between. Germline V gene data show CDR1 as MNHEY and CDR2 as SMNVEV (reference sequence). This CDR3 is 15 amino acids long. The CDR3 region is CASSLAGFYTGELFF. The CDR3 nucleotides read TGTGCCAGCAGTTTAGCGGGGTTTTACACCGGGGAGCTGTTTTTT.

This clonotype was observed a handful of times. This chain connects TRBV6-5 to TRBJ1-5; D uncertain. The CDR3 runs 13 residues. Trimming removed 2 bases from V and 7 bases from J, with 9 bases in between. The germline V gene encodes CDR1 MNHEY and CDR2 SVGAGI. CDR3 sequence reads: CASSYVYGQPQHF. The CDR3 nucleotides are TGTGCCAGCAGTTACGTGTACGGGCAGCCCCAGCATTTT.

This clonotype was observed many times. J is TRBJ2-1 and V is TRBV6-2 or TRBV6-3; possibly TRBD2 for D (6 bases). Germline V gene lookup returns CDR1 MNHEY and CDR2 SVGEGT. The CDR3 contains 15 residues. The V end lost 11 bases, the J end lost 7 bases, and 24 bases lay between the germline ends. This chain's CDR3 is CACPGVIHGGNEQFF. In DNA form, the CDR3 reads TGTGCCTGTCCCGGGGTGATCCATGGGGGGAATGAGCAGTTCTTC.

The rearrangement links TRBV6-1 to TRBJ2-7; TRBD2 might be the D (6 bases). Germline CDR1 is MNHNS and CDR2 is SASEGT. CDR3 length: 14 residues. Trimming stripped 6 bases from V and 2 bases from J, with 14 bases between. CDR3 nucleotides: TGTGCCAGCAGCGACCGCGGAGGGACCTACGAGCAGTACGTC. This gives the protein CASSDRGGTYEQYV.

This clonotype was recorded many times. The genes are TRBV7-9 and TRBJ2-6, with TRBD1 matching over 8 bases. CDR1 and CDR2 (germline): SEHNR, FQNEAQ (reference sequence). The CDR3 is made up of 20 amino acids. V was pared by 5 bases and J by 0 bases, with 15 bases of the junction left unmatched. CDR3 sequence reads: CASSHPYPTGEASGANVLTF. In DNA, the CDR3 is TGTGCCAGCAGCCATCCCTACCCGACAGGGGAAGCCTCTGGGGCCAACGTCCTGACTTTC.

The chain couples TRBV7-2 to TRBJ2-7; no firm D call. Between the trimmed V and J ends, which lost 3 bases and 7 bases, there was a span of 10 bases. This CDR3 spans 12 amino acids. CDR1 is SGHTA, CDR2 FQGNSA, per germline. CDR3 sequence (DNA): TGTGCCAGCAGCTTCTTCCTCGGTGAGCAGTACTTC. Translated, it gives CASSFFLGEQYF.

The chain couples TRBV11-2 to TRBJ2-5; D could derive from TRBD1 or TRBD2 (6 bases each). V lost 4 bases, J lost 5 bases, and 20 bases lay in between. Looked up from germline, CDR1 is SGHAT and CDR2 is FQNNGV. The length of the CDR3 is 16 residues. CDR3 loop: CASSSRGVSKVETQYF. CDR3 coding DNA: TGTGCCAGCAGCTCGAGGGGGGTAAGCAAGGTGGAGACCCAGTACTTC.